This entry lists 13 T cell receptor beta chains sequenced from one sample in a study of CD8+ T cells in alopecia areata. RNA was isolated and reverse transcribed to cDNA, the sequencing template. Sequencing used immunoSEQ multiplex PCR; TCRdb keeps in-frame clones, though not all of them. The table has 180,000 or so clones, about 67% seen once; the top ten hold about an eighth. Source: CD8+ T cells sorted from blood, taken at week 0. All receptors come from a human donor with alopecia areata.

The chain carries TRBV2 and TRBJ2-5; D not certain. This CDR3 comprises 14 residues. V lost 4 bases to trimming and J lost 4 bases, with 13 bases between them. Germline V gene lookup returns CDR1 SNHLY and CDR2 FYNNEI. CDR3 residues: CASSGDGSGETQYF. The CDR3 DNA is TGTGCCAGCAGTGGCGACGGGTCCGGAGAGACCCAGTACTTC.

In this sample, this clone turned up a few times. This same CDR3 is encoded by further DNA sequences in the sample. The rearrangement uses TRBV7-9 and TRBJ2-7; D not certain. The length of the CDR3 is 11 residues. CDR1 and CDR2 (germline): SEHNR, FQNEAQ (reference sequence). Trimming cost V 5 bases and J 3 bases, with 5 bases left between them. The CDR3 is CASSRSYEQYF. The CDR3 DNA follows: TGTGCCAGCAGCCGTAGCTACGAGCAGTACTTC.

The chain employs TRBV9 and TRBJ1-2, with TRBD1 identical over 8 bases. From germline, CDR1 is SGDLS and CDR2 YYNGEE. The CDR3 consists of 15 residues. The trim removed 1 base at V and 4 bases at J, leaving 6 bases unmatched. The CDR3 DNA sequence: TGTGCCAGCAGCGTACCGGGACAGGAGATCTATGGCTACACCTTC. Residues: CASSVPGQEIYGYTF.

The chain links TRBV30 to TRBJ1-1, with TRBD1 matching over 7 bases. The CDR3 contains 12 residues. CDR1 and CDR2 from the germline V gene are GTSNPN and SVGIG (reference sequence). V was clipped by 7 bases and J by 3 bases; unmatched bases: 5. CDR3 sequence (DNA): TGTGCCTTACAGGGGTTGTACACTGAAGCTTTCTTT. Translated, it gives CALQGLYTEAFF.

V usage is TRBV7-8 and J usage is TRBJ2-6; 8 bases line up with TRBD1. After removal of 1 base from V and 1 base from J, the junction contained 6 bases not matched to a gene. Germline V gene sequence: CDR1 SGHVS, CDR2 FQNEAQ. CDR3 length: 18 residues. CDR3 loop: CASSLGGQGSSGANVLTF. The CDR3 nucleotides read TGTGCCAGCAGCTTAGGTGGACAGGGTTCTTCTGGGGCCAACGTCCTGACTTTC.

The chain links TRBV27 to TRBJ1-2; D not resolved. The CDR3 runs 16 residues. The germline CDR1 and CDR2 sequences are MNHEY and SMNVEV (reference sequence). Trimming removed 5 bases from V and 4 bases from J, with 20 bases in between. The CDR3 DNA reads as TGTGCCAGCAGTCCAGAGGTGGAGGGATCGACCTATGGCTACACCTTC. Protein: CASSPEVEGSTYGYTF.

The chain is built from TRBV9 and TRBJ1-3; TRBD1 aligns across 7 bases. The junction had 14 bases not matched to a gene; V was cut back by 8 bases and J by 0 bases. CDR1 is SGDLS, CDR2 YYNGEE, per germline. This CDR3 is built from 17 residues. CDR3 DNA: TGTGCCAGGAGAGGGGGTGACAGGGCAGACTCTGGAAACACCATATATTTT. Translating it yields CARRGGDRADSGNTIYF. Together with reference TRBV9 and TRBJ1-3, the CDR3 gives the full variable domain: DSGVTQTPKHLITATGQRVTLRCSPRSGDLSVYWYQQSLDQGLQFLIQYYNGEERAKGNILERFSAQQFPDLHSELNLSSLELGDSALYFCARRGGDRADSGNTIYFGEGSWLTVV.

In regard to this clone: At one of its ends the junction is not consistent with the germline gene, which may arise from a read error. The chain employs TRBV11-2 and TRBJ2-3, with 7 bases fitting TRBD1. This CDR3 has 16 residues. Germline lookup yields CDR1 SGHAT and CDR2 FQNNGV. The CDR3 DNA reads as TGTGCCAGCAGCACCCGGGACAGATATAGCACAAATACGCAGTATTTT. Its protein is CASSTRDRYSTNTQYF.

The V call is TRBV4-2, the J call TRBJ1-3; D is ambiguous. The CDR3 totals 14 residues. In germline, CDR1 is LGHNA, CDR2 YNFKEQ. V was cut by 0 bases and J by 8 bases, with 11 bases left in between. The CDR3 region is CASSQDHLPDTIYF. As DNA, the CDR3 is TGTGCCAGCAGCCAAGATCATTTACCTGACACCATATATTTT.

Only one count was recorded for this clone. The chain combines TRBV30 with TRBJ2-5, with 11 bases fitting TRBD2. The CDR3 extends over 18 amino acids. J lost 5 bases, V lost 4 bases, and 18 bases had no gene match. The germline gives CDR1 GTSNPN, CDR2 SVGIG (reference sequence). The CDR3 region has the DNA TGTGCCTGGATACGGCTAGCGGGGGGTCGAAACGACTGGGAGACCCAGTACTTC. Encoded protein: CAWIRLAGGRNDWETQYF.

The rearrangement uses TRBV5-1 and TRBJ2-5; TRBD1 matches at 10 bases. J was trimmed by 1 base and V by 7 bases; bases with no gene match: 7. Germline V gene sequence: CDR1 SGHRS, CDR2 YFSETQ. The CDR3 totals 15 residues. The CDR3 is CASHLRTGGQETQYF. For the CDR3, the DNA is TGCGCCAGCCATCTGCGGACAGGGGGCCAAGAGACCCAGTACTTC.

The genes are TRBV11-2 and TRBJ2-1, with 12 bases fitting TRBD2. V lost 1 base and J lost 3; bases outside the gene matches: 4. The CDR3 is 17 residues long. In germline, CDR1 is SGHAT, CDR2 FQNNGV. The CDR3 protein is CASSLGTSGAIYNEQFF. DNA for the CDR3: TGTGCCAGCAGCTTAGGGACTAGCGGGGCAATCTACAATGAGCAGTTCTTC.

The rearrangement links TRBV7-8 to TRBJ2-1; 9 bases line up with TRBD2. Losses at the gene ends were 5 bases for V and 1 base for J; bases not matched to a gene: 6. The CDR3 has 16 amino acids. Germline CDR1 is SGHVS and CDR2 is FQNEAQ. CDR3: CASSPGGGGSYNEQFF. The CDR3 region has the DNA TGTGCCAGCAGCCCCGGCGGGGGGGGATCCTACAATGAGCAGTTCTTC.